The 7 T cell receptor beta chains below all came from one sample that was sequenced in a study of blood T cell repertoires in COVID-19. Sequenced by immunoSEQ multiplex PCR; TCRdb stores in-frame clones only, minus some. The sample includes about 240,000 clones, 80% to 90% of them seen just once. Input material: peripheral blood. The receptors here all came from a woman aged 70-85 years with acute or convalescent COVID-19.

This rearrangement joins TRBV5-1 to TRBJ1-1; 11 bases are a match to TRBD1. This CDR3 is 14 amino acids long. The germline V gene has CDR1 SGHRS and CDR2 YFSETQ. Trimming cost V 5 bases and J 7 bases; bases outside gene matches: 7. CDR3 nucleotides: TGCGCCAGCAGGCGGACAGGGGGCTTAATTGAAGCTTTCTTT. Translated: CASRRTGGLIEAFF.

This chain joins TRBV19 and TRBJ2-1; D gene uncertain. Trimming cost V 5 bases and J 10 bases, with 21 bases left between them. This CDR3 is 15 amino acids long. The germline V gene has CDR1 LNHDA and CDR2 SQIVND (reference sequence). The CDR3: CASSFDTRPYMEQFF. CDR3 DNA sequence: TGTGCCAGTAGTTTTGACACGCGCCCCTACATGGAGCAGTTCTTC.

CDR3 in amino acids: CASSSDRDSPLHF. Written as DNA, the CDR3 is TGTGCCAGCAGCTCAGACAGGGATTCACCCCTCCACTTT. The chain joins TRBV7-6 to TRBJ1-6, with 7 bases fitting TRBD1. The CDR3 is 13 residues long. Germline lookup yields CDR1 SGHVS and CDR2 FNYEAQ. V dropped 4 bases and J dropped 8; count of bases not matched to a gene: 2.

J is TRBJ1-1 and V is TRBV29-1; D gene ambiguous. Germline CDR1 and CDR2: SQVTM and ANQGSEA. V shed 6 bases and J shed 1 base, with 12 bases lying between them. The CDR3 extends over 13 amino acids. DNA for the CDR3: TGCAGCGTAGTAGTCCAGCGGAACACTGAAGCTTTCTTT. Protein sequence: CSVVVQRNTEAFF.

The chain joins TRBV6-5 to TRBJ1-2; 8 bases line up with TRBD1. CDR3 length: 13 residues. Losses at the gene ends were 6 bases for V and 4 bases for J; bases not matched to a gene: 4. Germline-derived CDR1 and CDR2 are MNHEY and SVGAGI. CDR3 region: CASRDRVTYGYTF. The CDR3 coding sequence is TGTGCCAGCAGGGACAGGGTAACCTATGGCTACACCTTC.

V gene TRBV7-2 combines with J gene TRBJ1-5; the D gene is possibly TRBD1 (6 bases). The CDR3 spans 14 residues. Trimming pared 4 bases from V and 3 bases from J, leaving 10 bases between. In germline, CDR1 is SGHTA, CDR2 FQGNSA. The CDR3 DNA reads as TGTGCCAGCAGCTGGACAGATACCAATCAGCCCCAGCATTTT. The encoded protein is CASSWTDTNQPQHF. The whole variable domain, remainder taken from reference TRBV7-2 and TRBJ1-5, is GAGVSQSPSNKVTEKGKDVELRCDPISGHTALYWYRQSLGQGLEFLIYFQGNSAPDKSGLPSDRFSAERTGGSVSTLTIQRTQQEDSAVYLCASSWTDTNQPQHFGDGTRLSIL.

This clone was seen a few times. The chain is built from TRBV6-5 and TRBJ1-1, with 8 bases fitting TRBD1. This CDR3 is 15 amino acids long. Germline trimming cut 6 bases from V and 3 bases from J; bases unmatched to any gene: 9. The germline CDR1 and CDR2 sequences are MNHEY and SVGAGI. CDR3 residues: CASSQIYRGYTEAFF. CDR3 coding DNA: TGTGCCAGCAGCCAAATCTACAGGGGGTACACTGAAGCTTTCTTT.